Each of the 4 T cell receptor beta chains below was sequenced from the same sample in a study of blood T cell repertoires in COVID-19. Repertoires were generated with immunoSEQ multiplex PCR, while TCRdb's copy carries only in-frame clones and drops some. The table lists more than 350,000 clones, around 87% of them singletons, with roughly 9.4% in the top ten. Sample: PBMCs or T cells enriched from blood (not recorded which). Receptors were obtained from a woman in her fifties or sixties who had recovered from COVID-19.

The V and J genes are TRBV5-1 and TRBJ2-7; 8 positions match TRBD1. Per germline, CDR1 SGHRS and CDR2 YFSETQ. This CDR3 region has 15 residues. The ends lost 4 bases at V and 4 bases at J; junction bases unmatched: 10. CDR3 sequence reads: CASSGRQGPGYEQYF. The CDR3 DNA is TGCGCCAGCAGCGGAAGACAGGGGCCAGGGTACGAGCAGTACTTC.

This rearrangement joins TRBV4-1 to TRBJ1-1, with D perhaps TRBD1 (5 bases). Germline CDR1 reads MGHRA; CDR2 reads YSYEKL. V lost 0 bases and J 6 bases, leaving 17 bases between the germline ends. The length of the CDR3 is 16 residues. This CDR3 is CASSQDPGGVSAEAFF. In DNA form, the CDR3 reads TGCGCCAGCAGCCAAGATCCGGGGGGGGTGTCGGCTGAAGCTTTCTTT.

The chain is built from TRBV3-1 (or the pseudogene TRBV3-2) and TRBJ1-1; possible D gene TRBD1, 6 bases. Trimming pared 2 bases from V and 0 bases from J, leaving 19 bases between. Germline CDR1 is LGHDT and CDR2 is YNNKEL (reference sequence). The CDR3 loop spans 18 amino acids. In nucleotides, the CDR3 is TGTGCCAGCAGCCAACTTCGGGACATTTGGTATATGAACACTGAAGCTTTCTTT. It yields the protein CASSQLRDIWYMNTEAFF.

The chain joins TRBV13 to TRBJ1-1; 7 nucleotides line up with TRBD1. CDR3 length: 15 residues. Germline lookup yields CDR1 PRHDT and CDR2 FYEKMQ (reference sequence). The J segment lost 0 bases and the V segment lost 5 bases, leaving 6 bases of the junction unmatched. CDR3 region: CASSQLGQMNTEAFF. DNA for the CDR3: TGTGCCAGCAGCCAACTGGGACAGATGAACACTGAAGCTTTCTTT. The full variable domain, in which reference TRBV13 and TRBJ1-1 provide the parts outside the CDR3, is AAGVIQSPRHLIKEKRETATLKCYPIPRHDTVYWYQQGPGQDPQFLISFYEKMQSDKGSIPDRFSAQQFSDYHSELNMSSLELGDSALYFCASSQLGQMNTEAFFGQGTRLTVV.